The clone carrying this T cell receptor (beta chain) was observed a handful of times. No antigen is known for it. Germline V gives CDR1 LGHNA, CDR2 YNFKEQ. V shed 4 bases and J shed 2 bases, with 18 bases lying between them. The CDR3 loop spans 17 amino acids. Primers: 60 Vbeta forward and 13 Jbeta reverse. Here immunoSEQ multiplex PCR was the method, and the copy in TCRdb shows in-frame clones only, minus some. The sample lists about 120,000 clones; 80% were seen once. This record comes from a study of cytomegalovirus exposure and HLA in healthy donors. Study observations and caveats: Among the sequence variants, a highly shared cluster was likely an artifact of sequencing. Later analysis suggested links between common viral pathogens and several top significant clusters.

The receptor comes from a female donor in good health and CMV-seropositive. The sequenced material came from PBMCs. V usage is TRBV4-2 and J usage is TRBJ1-3; no clear D gene. In DNA, the CDR3 is TGTGCCAGCAGCCTTGCGAGGTCAAAGGGAGCTGGAAACACCATATATTTT. Its translation: CASSLARSKGAGNTIYF.